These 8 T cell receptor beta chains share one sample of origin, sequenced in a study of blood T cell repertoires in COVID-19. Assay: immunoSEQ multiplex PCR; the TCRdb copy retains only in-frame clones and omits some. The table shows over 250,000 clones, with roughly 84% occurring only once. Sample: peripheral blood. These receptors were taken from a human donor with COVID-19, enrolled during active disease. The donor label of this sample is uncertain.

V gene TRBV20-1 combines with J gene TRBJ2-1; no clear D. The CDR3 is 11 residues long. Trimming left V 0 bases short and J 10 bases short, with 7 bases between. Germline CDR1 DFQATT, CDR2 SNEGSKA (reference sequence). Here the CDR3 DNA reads TGCAGTGCTAGAGATTATCGGGAGCAGTTCTTC. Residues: CSARDYREQFF.

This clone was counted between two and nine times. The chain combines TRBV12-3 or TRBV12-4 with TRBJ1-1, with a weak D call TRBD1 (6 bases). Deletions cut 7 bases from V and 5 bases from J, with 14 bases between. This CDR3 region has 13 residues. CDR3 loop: CASTQQGLTEAFF. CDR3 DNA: TGTGCCAGCACCCAACAGGGATTGACTGAAGCTTTCTTT.

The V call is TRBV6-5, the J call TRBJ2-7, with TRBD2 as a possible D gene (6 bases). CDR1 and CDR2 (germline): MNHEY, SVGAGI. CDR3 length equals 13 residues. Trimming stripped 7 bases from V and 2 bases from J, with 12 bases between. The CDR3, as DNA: TGTGCCAGCACCTCGGAGGGGACCTACGAGCAGTACTTC. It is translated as CASTSEGTYEQYF.

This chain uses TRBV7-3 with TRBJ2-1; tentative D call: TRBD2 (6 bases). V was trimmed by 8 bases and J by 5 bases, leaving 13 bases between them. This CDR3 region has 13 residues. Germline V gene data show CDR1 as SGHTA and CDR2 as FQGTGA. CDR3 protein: CASGVAANNEQFF. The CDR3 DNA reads TGTGCCAGCGGGGTAGCGGCCAACAATGAGCAGTTCTTC.

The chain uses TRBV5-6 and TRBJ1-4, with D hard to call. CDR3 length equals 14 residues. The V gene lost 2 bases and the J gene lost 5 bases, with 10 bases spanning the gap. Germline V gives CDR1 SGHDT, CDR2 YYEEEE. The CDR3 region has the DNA TGTGCCAGCAGCTTTCTCCGGGAGAATGAAAAACTGTTTTTT. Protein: CASSFLRENEKLFF.

The CDR3 region is CASSLDREVKRWTQHF. CDR3 bases: TGTGCCAGCAGTTTGGACAGGGAGGTGAAAAGATGGACCCAGCATTTT. The rearrangement uses TRBV28 and TRBJ1-5, with 8 bases matching TRBD1. CDR3 length: 16 amino acids. Germline CDR1 MDHEN, CDR2 SYDVKM. With 3 bases clipped from V and 11 bases from J, the junction kept 15 bases outside the gene matches.

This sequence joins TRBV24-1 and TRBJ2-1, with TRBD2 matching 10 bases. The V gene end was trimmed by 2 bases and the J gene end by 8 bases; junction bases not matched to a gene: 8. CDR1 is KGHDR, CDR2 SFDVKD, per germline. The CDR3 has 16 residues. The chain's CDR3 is CATSDSLLAGVDEQFF. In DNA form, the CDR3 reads TGTGCCACCAGTGATTCTCTCCTAGCGGGAGTTGATGAGCAGTTCTTC.

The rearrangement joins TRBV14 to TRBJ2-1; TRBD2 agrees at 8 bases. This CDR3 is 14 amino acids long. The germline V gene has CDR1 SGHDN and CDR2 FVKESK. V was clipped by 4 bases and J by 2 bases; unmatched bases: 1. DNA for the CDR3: TGTGCCAGCAGCCCGGGACTAGCCTACAATGAGCAGTTCTTC. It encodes CASSPGLAYNEQFF.